Presented here are 20 T cell receptor beta chains from one specimen sequenced in a study of identifying expanded T cells in peripheral blood (dated by TCRdb to the late 2010s). Library preparation was by the immunoSEQ multiplex PCR assay. TCRdb took over this immuneACCESS table, retaining in-frame rearrangements with V and J assigned. Such tables are incomplete; in checked studies, under half of the missing clones stem from an unresolved V gene, and the remainder is unexplained. Recorded for this sample are roughly 100,000 clones; around 89% of them occurred a single time. Around 15% of the sample lies in the top ten. Input material: blood. The receptors stem from a person between 18 and 69 years old in good health.

The chain carries TRBV5-4 and TRBJ2-4; D is uncertain. The germline gives CDR1 SGHNT, CDR2 YYREEE (reference sequence). V lost 2 bases and J 1 base, leaving 7 bases between the germline ends. The CDR3 length is 14 residues. Here the CDR3 reads CASSFGGAKNIQYF. DNA for the CDR3: TGTGCCAGCAGCTTCGGTGGGGCCAAAAACATTCAGTACTTC.

The chain links TRBV7-9 to TRBJ1-1; D is undetermined. Trimming took 5 bases from V and 3 from J, leaving 10 bases between them. The CDR3 contains 13 residues. In germline, CDR1 is SEHNR, CDR2 FQNEAQ (reference sequence). The CDR3: CASSTDWYTEAFF. The CDR3 DNA follows: TGTGCCAGCAGCACTGACTGGTACACTGAAGCTTTCTTT.

The chain couples TRBV6-5 to TRBJ1-4; 10 positions match TRBD1. Germline CDR1 MNHEY, CDR2 SVGAGI. The CDR3 is 14 residues long. The V gene end was trimmed by 6 bases and the J gene end by 8 bases; junction bases not matched to a gene: 6. DNA of the CDR3: TGTGCCAGCAGGGAGACAGGGGGCAGGGAAAAACTGTTTTTT. This encodes CASRETGGREKLFF.

This chain uses TRBV19 with TRBJ2-2, with D possibly being TRBD1 (5 bases). Trimming removed 5 bases from V and 0 bases from J, with 16 bases in between. CDR1 is LNHDA, CDR2 SQIVND, per germline (reference sequence). CDR3 size: 17 residues. Here the CDR3 reads CASSLPSQGANTGELFF. CDR3 sequence (DNA): TGTGCCAGTAGTCTTCCCTCCCAGGGCGCGAACACCGGGGAGCTGTTTTTT.

This chain links TRBV5-6 with TRBJ2-5; D unresolved. Germline V gene data show CDR1 as SGHDT and CDR2 as YYEEEE. CDR3 length: 14 amino acids. V lost 0 bases, J lost 2 bases, and 8 bases lay in between. This CDR3 is CASSLVWEQETQYF. Written as DNA, the CDR3 is TGTGCCAGCAGCTTGGTTTGGGAACAAGAGACCCAGTACTTC.

This chain joins TRBV29-1 and TRBJ2-7; D is uncertain. The CDR3 sequence is 12 residues long. Trimming shortened V by 1 base and J by 2 bases, and 6 bases separated the two germline ends. Germline V CDR1 and CDR2: SQVTM, ANQGSEA. CDR3: CSVEGQAYEQYF. The CDR3 nucleotides read TGCAGCGTTGAAGGGCAAGCCTACGAGCAGTACTTC.

The rearrangement uses TRBV2 and TRBJ2-7, with no clear D. Germline assignment: CDR1 SNHLY and CDR2 FYNNEI. Deletions cut 7 bases from V and 2 bases from J, with 12 bases between. The CDR3 covers 13 residues. The CDR3 sequence is CASNLRLAYEQYF. The CDR3, as DNA: TGTGCCAGCAACCTGCGGCTAGCCTACGAGCAGTACTTC.

The chain joins TRBV27 to TRBJ1-1, with 9 bases aligning to TRBD1. V gave up 7 bases and J gave up 0 bases; unmatched junction bases: 6. The CDR3 extends over 15 amino acids. Looked up from germline, CDR1 is MNHEY and CDR2 is SMNVEV (reference sequence). The CDR3 DNA reads as TGTGCCAGCACTACCGGGACAGGGATGAACACTGAAGCTTTCTTT. It is translated as CASTTGTGMNTEAFF.

This sequence joins TRBV7-6 and TRBJ2-7, with 13 nucleotides matching TRBD2. The CDR3 runs to 15 residues. Germline values: CDR1 SGHVS, CDR2 FNYEAQ. J lost 1 base, V lost 3 bases, and 0 bases had no gene match. CDR3: CASSLTSGGSYEQYF. The CDR3 nucleotides read TGTGCCAGCAGCTTGACTAGCGGGGGGTCCTACGAGCAGTACTTC.

The CDR3, as DNA: TGTGCCAGCAGTTACAAGCAGGGGTACACAGATACGCAGTATTTT. It yields the protein CASSYKQGYTDTQYF. The chain has TRBV6-5 and TRBJ2-3; TRBD1 might be the D (6 bases). V lost 2 bases to trimming and J lost 2 bases, with 11 bases between them. In germline, CDR1 is MNHEY, CDR2 SVGAGI. The CDR3 length is 15 residues.

This rearrangement joins TRBV19 to TRBJ1-6; the D is unclear. The V gene lost 5 bases and the J gene lost 13 bases, with 12 bases spanning the gap. CDR3 length: 12 amino acids. CDR1 is LNHDA and CDR2 is SQIVND in the germline V gene (reference sequence). CDR3 loop: CASSYPRSPLHF. CDR3 nucleotide sequence: TGTGCCAGTAGTTATCCCAGGTCGCCCCTCCACTTT.

The chain joins TRBV27 to TRBJ1-2, with 9 bases matching TRBD1. The ends lost 4 bases at V and 8 bases at J; junction bases unmatched: 8. This CDR3 is built from 14 residues. Per germline, CDR1 MNHEY and CDR2 SMNVEV (reference sequence). CDR3 DNA sequence: TGTGCCAGCAGTTCTGGACAGGGGACCAGGGGCTACACCTTC. Its protein is CASSSGQGTRGYTF.

The sample holds one count of this clone. The genes are TRBV6-5 and TRBJ1-1; D possibly corresponds to TRBD1 (6 bases). V dropped 2 bases and J dropped 1 base, with 8 bases sitting between them. The CDR3 runs 14 residues. The germline V gene has CDR1 MNHEY and CDR2 SVGAGI. The CDR3 here is CASSYPGANTEAFF. In DNA form, the CDR3 reads TGTGCCAGCAGTTACCCGGGGGCGAACACTGAAGCTTTCTTT.

The chain combines TRBV28 with TRBJ2-5; D is unresolved. Trimming took off 7 bases at V and 10 bases at J, with 19 bases between the two ends. Germline lookup yields CDR1 MDHEN and CDR2 SYDVKM. The CDR3 totals 13 residues. CDR3 loop: CASTSPSGTLQYF. The CDR3 DNA reads TGTGCCAGCACCTCCCCGTCGGGCACGCTCCAGTACTTC.

The rearrangement uses TRBV7-7 and TRBJ2-5; D may be TRBD1 (6 bases). Germline loops: CDR1 SSHAT, CDR2 FNYEAQ (reference sequence). The CDR3 contains 15 residues. Trimming shortened V by 2 bases and J by 5 bases, and 15 bases separated the two germline ends. The CDR3 sequence: CASSLKLERGETQYF. The CDR3 DNA reads as TGTGCCAGCAGCTTAAAGCTGGAGAGGGGGGAGACCCAGTACTTC.

The chain employs TRBV6-9 and TRBJ1-4; 8 bases are shared with TRBD1. The V and J ends lost 1 base and 7 bases, in that order; junction bases with no gene match: 8. From germline, CDR1 is MNHGY and CDR2 SVAAGI. The CDR3 has 16 residues. For the CDR3, the DNA is TGTGCCAGCAGTTATTACCAGGGGGCGGTTTGTGAAAAACTGTTTTTT. Amino acid sequence: CASSYYQGAVCEKLFF.

The V and J genes are TRBV10-1 and TRBJ2-2; no clear D gene. V lost 5 bases and J lost 5, with 15 bases in between. In germline, CDR1 is WNHNN, CDR2 SYGVQD (reference sequence). CDR3 size: 15 residues. CDR3 in amino acids: CASSQRRSPTGELFF. The CDR3 nucleotides read TGCGCCAGCAGTCAGAGAAGGAGCCCAACCGGGGAGCTGTTTTTT.

The chain recombines TRBV10-1 with TRBJ2-5; D might be TRBD2 (5 bases). CDR3 size: 15 residues. Trimming cost V 1 base and J 3 bases, with 12 bases left between them. The V gene's germline CDR1 is WNHNN and CDR2 SYGVQD (reference sequence). The CDR3, as DNA: TGCGCCAGCAGTGAGTTTAAGGGAGAAAAAGAGACCCAGTACTTC. Translation gives CASSEFKGEKETQYF.

This chain joins TRBV2 and TRBJ2-1; TRBD2 is a possible D gene (6 bases). The length of the CDR3 is 14 residues. The V end lost 6 bases, the J end lost 6 bases, and 15 bases lay between the germline ends. Per the germline V gene, CDR1 is SNHLY and CDR2 is FYNNEI. CDR3 region: CASRAGPVVNEQFF. The CDR3 nucleotides read TGTGCCAGCAGGGCGGGACCAGTCGTCAATGAGCAGTTCTTC.

The chain recombines TRBV7-8 with TRBJ1-5; maybe TRBD1 (5 bases). The CDR3 is 15 residues long. Germline V gives CDR1 SGHVS, CDR2 FQNEAQ. Trimming shortened V by 2 bases and J by 0 bases, and 8 bases separated the two germline ends. CDR3 sequence reads: CASSLFRDSNQPQHF. The CDR3 DNA reads as TGTGCCAGCAGCTTATTCAGGGATAGCAATCAGCCCCAGCATTTT.